Sequencing of this T cell receptor (beta chain) was carried out in a study of blood T cell repertoires in COVID-19. In the study's own analysis: Estimated nucleated cell counts came from reference gene primer amplification. Profiled with immunoSEQ multiplex PCR; TCRdb holds only in-frame clones, not every one. That table gives V, J and clone size, and the DNA gave D and trimming. The data hold 400,000 to 450,000 clones, with around 90% observed a single time. From germline, CDR1 is SNHLY and CDR2 FYNNEI. This CDR3 contains 14 residues. The trim removed 9 bases at V and 7 bases at J, leaving 9 bases unmatched.

The sequence derives from a young man with COVID-19, enrolled during active disease. V gene TRBV2 combines with J gene TRBJ2-6; TRBD1 agrees at 7 bases. Sample: peripheral blood. The CDR3 spells CARTTGSNANVLTF. CDR3 DNA sequence: TGTGCCAGGACGACAGGGTCGAATGCCAACGTCCTGACTTTC.